The sequence of this T cell receptor beta chain was determined in a study of blood T cell repertoires in COVID-19. Whole-study context: Cohort 3 donors were reported recovered after two negative PCRs, clearance, or symptom resolution. The origin of the acute and convalescent COVID-19 samples was the United States, Italy and Spain.

The data were produced by immunoSEQ multiplex PCR, yet TCRdb's version contains in-frame clones alone and is incomplete. The table shows some 160,000 clones, with 79% occurring only once. The V end lost 0 bases, the J end lost 4 bases, and 13 bases lay between the germline ends. There are 15 residues in the CDR3. Germline CDR1 reads SGDLS; CDR2 reads YYNGEE. Participants were aged 18 to 89 years, lived in 20 to 25 US areas, and enrolled virtually. The sequence derives from a woman in her seventies in a cohort exposed to, infected with or recovered from COVID-19 (not recorded which). Sequences were obtained from PBMCs or T cells enriched from blood (not recorded which). The chain is built from TRBV9 and TRBJ1-2, with D perhaps matching TRBD1 (6 bases). CDR3 loop: CASSVATGSGYGYTF. CDR3 nucleotides: TGTGCCAGCAGCGTAGCGACAGGATCCGGCTATGGCTACACCTTC.